A single sample is the source of the 32 T cell receptor beta chains below, sequenced in a study of T cells in Graves' hyperthyroidism and ophthalmopathy. From RNA transcripts, TCR beta CDR3 regions were amplified. First-round RT-PCR of the TCR CDR3 relied on the HTBI primer set. TCRdb reanalysed the multiplex PCR reads using MiXCR and keeps one entry per CDR3 protein. The repertoire holds about 290,000 distinct CDR3 sequences, about 15% seen once, with approximately 31% in the top ten. Sequences were obtained from blood. All receptors derive from a man aged 25 to 40 with Graves' hyperthyroidism.

Worth noting for this clonotype: This may stem from a read error, because a much larger clone lies one nucleotide away. The chain recombines TRBV28 with TRBJ2-7; 9 nucleotides align to TRBD1. The junction had 10 bases not matched to a gene; V was cut back by 8 bases and J by 2 bases. The CDR3 has 15 amino acids. Germline V gives CDR1 MDHEN, CDR2 SYDVKM. The CDR3 DNA is TGTGCCAGCTCCCCCGGGACAGGGTACCCCTACGAGCAGTACTTC. This gives the protein CASSPGTGYPYEQYF.

This clonotype was counted many times. The CDR3 DNA sequence: TGTGCCAGCCGATCCGGGACAGGGGTCTACGAGCAGTACTTC. Translation gives CASRSGTGVYEQYF. V and J are TRBV2 and TRBJ2-7; TRBD1 matches 10 bases. The V gene's germline CDR1 is SNHLY and CDR2 FYNNEI. Trimming removed 8 bases from V and 3 bases from J; junction bases left unmatched: 7. CDR3 length: 14 residues.

This clonotype was seen repeatedly, ten times or more. J is TRBJ2-5 and V is TRBV12-3 or TRBV12-4; tentatively, D is TRBD1 (5 bases). Trimming stripped 2 bases from V and 5 bases from J, with 6 bases between. The CDR3 runs to 12 residues. The CDR3 sequence is CASSLKGETQYF. For the CDR3, the DNA is TGTGCCAGCAGTTTAAAGGGGGAGACCCAGTACTTC.

This clonotype was recorded at least ten times. The rearrangement uses TRBV11-1 and TRBJ1-2, with no clear D. The CDR3 runs 13 residues. The V and J ends lost 4 bases and 8 bases respectively, with 14 bases between them. Germline CDR1 is SGHAT and CDR2 is FQDESV (reference sequence). For the CDR3, the DNA is TGTGCCAGCAGCTCCAACGAAAAGTGGGGCTACACCTTC. The encoded protein is CASSSNEKWGYTF.

This clonotype was counted at least ten times. This rearrangement joins TRBV28 to TRBJ2-2, with 7 bases aligning to TRBD2. Per germline, CDR1 MDHEN and CDR2 SYDVKM. The CDR3 loop spans 15 amino acids. V shed 3 bases and J 6 bases; nucleotides not matched to a gene: 7. In nucleotides, the CDR3 is TGTGCCAGCAGTTTCTTGGAGGGAGGGCCCGGGGAGCTGTTTTTT. Translated, it gives CASSFLEGGPGELFF.

This clonotype has a count of ten or more. J is TRBJ2-5 and V is TRBV7-8; TRBD2 matches at 7 bases. The trim removed 5 bases at V and 4 bases at J, leaving 10 bases unmatched. Germline V gene lookup returns CDR1 SGHVS and CDR2 FQNEAQ. This CDR3 region has 15 residues. The CDR3 nucleotides read TGTGCCAGCAGCCCAAAGCGGGGAAACATAGAGACCCAGTACTTC. This sequence encodes CASSPKRGNIETQYF.

Ten or more counts support this clonotype. J is TRBJ2-7 and V is TRBV20-1; 9 bases fit TRBD1. Germline V lookup: CDR1 DFQATT, CDR2 SNEGSKA (reference sequence). The CDR3 length is 14 residues. Losses at the gene ends were 5 bases for V and 7 bases for J; bases not matched to a gene: 12. In nucleotides, the CDR3 is TGCAGTGCTGCACCGACAGGGACAGGGAGGGAGCAGTACTTC. Its translation is CSAAPTGTGREQYF.

This clonotype has at least ten counts. J is TRBJ1-1 and V is TRBV20-1, with TRBD1 as a possible D gene (6 bases). The CDR3 is 13 amino acids. The V end was cut by 6 bases, the J end by 3 bases, with 14 bases between. Germline-derived CDR1 and CDR2 are DFQATT and SNEGSKA (reference sequence). CDR3: CSAPWGGHTEAFF. CDR3 nucleotides: TGCAGTGCCCCGTGGGGGGGCCACACTGAAGCTTTCTTT.

A few counts support this clonotype. The chain joins TRBV7-9 to TRBJ2-7; perhaps TRBD2 as D (5 bases). The CDR3 has 15 residues. The V gene's germline CDR1 is SEHNR and CDR2 FQNEAQ (reference sequence). V lost 5 bases, J lost 1 base, and 15 bases lay in between. The CDR3 DNA reads TGTGCCAGCAGCCTGGGGAGAGCGGCTTCCTACGAGCAGTACTTC. It translates to CASSLGRAASYEQYF.

This clonotype was seen ten or more times. The gene calls are TRBV20-1 and TRBJ1-2; D remains ambiguous. The CDR3 has 12 residues. The germline V gene has CDR1 DFQATT and CDR2 SNEGSKA (reference sequence). The V end lost 5 bases, the J end lost 6 bases, and 13 bases lay between the germline ends. The CDR3 bases are TGCAGTGCTTGGGAGAGAGGCGATGGCTACACCTTC. Protein product: CSAWERGDGYTF.

This clonotype was counted between two and nine times. The CDR3 protein is CASSRGWDGYGYTF. CDR3 sequence (DNA): TGTGCCAGCAGTAGGGGTTGGGACGGCTATGGCTACACCTTC. The chain uses TRBV12-3 or TRBV12-4 and TRBJ1-2; D may be TRBD1 (5 bases). V was shortened by 5 bases and J by 4 bases, with 14 bases between the two germline ends. This CDR3 region has 14 residues.

This clonotype was seen ten or more times. V is TRBV20-1 and J is TRBJ1-5; 8 bases match TRBD1. This CDR3 region has 13 residues. Per germline, CDR1 DFQATT and CDR2 SNEGSKA (reference sequence). V was pared by 8 bases and J by 5 bases, with 8 bases of the junction left unmatched. CDR3 residues: CSTGGKGHQPQHF. The CDR3 coding sequence is TGCAGTACAGGGGGTAAGGGACATCAGCCCCAGCATTTT.

The genes are TRBV7-9 and TRBJ2-5, with D perhaps TRBD1 (5 bases). The CDR3 consists of 12 residues. Per germline, CDR1 SEHNR and CDR2 FQNEAQ (reference sequence). V was pared by 11 bases and J by 4 bases, with 14 bases between. The CDR3 reads CAEQEFAETQYF. In DNA form, the CDR3 reads TGTGCCGAACAGGAATTCGCAGAGACCCAGTACTTC.

The genes are TRBV7-3 and TRBJ1-2, with 11 bases matching TRBD1. The CDR3 runs to 16 residues. The ends lost 0 bases at V and 8 bases at J; junction bases unmatched: 8. The germline V gene encodes CDR1 SGHTA and CDR2 FQGTGA. In DNA form, the CDR3 reads TGTGCCAGCAGCTTAACTTCCGGGACAGGGGGAAGCGGCTACACCTTC. It is translated as CASSLTSGTGGSGYTF.

This clonotype appeared many times. The chain uses TRBV29-1 and TRBJ2-4; the D is unclear. There are 14 residues in the CDR3. From germline, CDR1 is SQVTM and CDR2 ANQGSEA. The V end lost 6 bases, the J end lost 6 bases, and 18 bases lay between the germline ends. This CDR3 reads CSVYSTTWGNIQYF. CDR3 coding DNA: TGCAGCGTCTACTCGACAACCTGGGGAAACATTCAGTACTTC.

The chain recombines TRBV5-4 with TRBJ2-7, with TRBD2 matching 10 bases. The CDR3 length is 16 residues. Germline CDR1 is SGHNT and CDR2 is YYREEE (reference sequence). V lost 4 bases and J lost 2; bases outside the gene matches: 9. The CDR3: CASSPRLAGSTYEQYF. DNA for the CDR3: TGTGCCAGCAGCCCTCGACTAGCGGGTAGTACCTACGAGCAGTACTTC. Filled out from reference TRBV5-4 and TRBJ2-7, the complete variable domain reads ETGVTQSPTHLIKTRGQQVTLRCSSQSGHNTVSWYQQALGQGPQFIFQYYREEENGRGNFPPRFSGLQFPNYSSELNVNALELDDSALYLCASSPRLAGSTYEQYFGPGTRLTVT.

This clonotype turned up a few times. This chain uses TRBV6-1 with TRBJ2-7; 11 bases are shared with TRBD1. The ends lost 7 bases at V and 3 bases at J; junction bases unmatched: 8. Germline V gives CDR1 MNHNS, CDR2 SASEGT. The CDR3 extends over 15 amino acids. The CDR3 loop is CASKGRDRGYYEQYF. The CDR3 nucleotides are TGTGCCAGCAAGGGCCGGGACAGGGGGTACTACGAGCAGTACTTC.

The table lists this clonotype with many counts. The chain is built from TRBV12-3 or TRBV12-4 and TRBJ2-1; 11 bases are shared with TRBD2. The CDR3 runs to 14 residues. V was pared by 7 bases and J by 7 bases, with 6 bases of the junction left unmatched. In DNA, the CDR3 is TGTGCCAGCAATGTAGCGGGAGGGCCAAATGAGCAGTTCTTC. Amino acids: CASNVAGGPNEQFF.

This clonotype was seen at least ten times. This chain connects TRBV20-1 to TRBJ2-7; possibly TRBD1 for D (5 bases). CDR3 length: 15 amino acids. V shed 6 bases and J shed 0 bases, with 18 bases lying between them. Germline assignment: CDR1 DFQATT and CDR2 SNEGSKA (reference sequence). For the CDR3, the DNA is TGCAGTGCCCGAGGTGGGGCTTTTATCTCCTACGAGCAGTACTTC. The encoded protein is CSARGGAFISYEQYF.

The chain joins TRBV4-1 to TRBJ2-3; 9 bases map to TRBD1. The CDR3 totals 17 residues. Germline CDR1 is MGHRA and CDR2 is YSYEKL. V dropped 4 bases and J dropped 2; count of bases not matched to a gene: 10. CDR3 sequence (DNA): TGCGCCAGCAGCCCTCGTGGGACAGGGTGGAACACAGATACGCAGTATTTT. Amino acid sequence: CASSPRGTGWNTDTQYF.

The chain combines TRBV10-3 with TRBJ2-1; 14 bases fit TRBD2. CDR1 is ENHRY and CDR2 is SYGVKD in the germline V gene. This CDR3 comprises 15 residues. Germline trimming cut 2 bases from V and 9 bases from J; bases unmatched to any gene: 3. The CDR3 DNA follows: TGTGCCATCAGTGAGGGACTAGCGGGAGGAGGTGAGCAGTTCTTC. It codes for CAISEGLAGGGEQFF.

This clonotype was counted only a few times. The gene calls are TRBV11-3 and TRBJ2-1; 8 bases fit TRBD2. The CDR3 has 16 residues. Germline loops: CDR1 SGHNT, CDR2 YENEEA. With 3 bases clipped from V and 10 bases from J, the junction kept 14 bases outside the gene matches. The CDR3 reads CASSFNSGIHGGEQFF. The CDR3 DNA follows: TGTGCCAGCAGCTTTAATAGCGGGATACACGGGGGGGAGCAGTTCTTC. Drawing the rest from reference TRBV11-3 and TRBJ2-1, the complete variable domain is EAGVVQSPRYKIIEKKQPVAFWCNPISGHNTLYWYLQNLGQGPELLIRYENEEAVDDSQLPKDRFSAERLKGVDSTLKIQPAELGDSAVYLCASSFNSGIHGGEQFFGPGTRLTVL.

This clonotype showed up many times. The V and J genes are TRBV5-1 and TRBJ1-1, with 11 positions matching TRBD1. This CDR3 has 16 residues. V was clipped by 2 bases and J by 2 bases; unmatched bases: 5. Germline lookup yields CDR1 SGHRS and CDR2 YFSETQ. The CDR3 sequence: CASSFGTGGANTEAFF. The DNA of the CDR3 is TGCGCCAGCAGCTTCGGGACAGGGGGAGCAAACACTGAAGCTTTCTTT. Variable domain in full (rest from reference TRBV5-1 and TRBJ1-1): KAGVTQTPRYLIKTRGQQVTLSCSPISGHRSVSWYQQTPGQGLQFLFEYFSETQRNKGNFPGRFSGRQFSNSRSEMNVSTLELGDSALYLCASSFGTGGANTEAFFGQGTRLTVV.

This clonotype was found a few times. This chain joins TRBV29-1 and TRBJ1-5; D perhaps matches TRBD1 (6 bases). CDR1 and CDR2 from the germline V gene are SQVTM and ANQGSEA. V was trimmed by 7 bases and J by 4 bases, leaving 14 bases between them. The CDR3 length is 13 residues. The CDR3 loop reads CSAQRGGNQPQHF. The DNA for the CDR3 is TGCAGCGCCCAAAGGGGGGGGAATCAGCCCCAGCATTTT.

CDR3 bases: TGTGCCAGCAGCTTAGGCGAGGGTCCCTATAATTCACCCCTCCACTTT. Amino acid sequence: CASSLGEGPYNSPLHF. The chain combines TRBV13 with TRBJ1-6, with no clear D. The CDR3 length is 16 residues. Germline V lookup: CDR1 PRHDT, CDR2 FYEKMQ (reference sequence). V lost 0 bases to trimming and J lost 2 bases, with 8 bases between them.

This chain links TRBV27 with TRBJ2-7; maybe TRBD1 (6 bases). Trimming removed 3 bases from V and 0 bases from J, with 9 bases in between. The germline CDR1 and CDR2 sequences are MNHEY and SMNVEV (reference sequence). The CDR3 runs to 14 residues. The CDR3 sequence: CASSFGGASYEQYF. The CDR3, as DNA: TGTGCCAGCAGTTTTGGGGGCGCCTCCTACGAGCAGTACTTC.

This clonotype was seen at least ten times. CDR3 DNA: TGTGCCAGCAGTGTCGGTCTAGCGTCGTTCAGCACAGATACGCAGTATTTT. It codes for CASSVGLASFSTDTQYF. The J gene is TRBJ2-3, the V gene TRBV6-1; weak D call: TRBD2 (6 bases). Germline V CDR1 and CDR2: MNHNS, SASEGT. The CDR3 has 17 amino acids. Trimming left V 4 bases short and J 0 bases short, with 17 bases between.

This clonotype was seen ten or more times. The chain recombines TRBV11-2 with TRBJ2-3; TRBD2 aligns across 13 bases. With V trimmed by 4 bases and J by 6 bases, 10 bases remained unmatched. Germline CDR1 is SGHAT and CDR2 is FQNNGV. CDR3 length equals 17 residues. The CDR3 coding sequence is TGTGCCAGCAGCTCGACTAGCGGGGGGTCCGGGGGGGATACGCAGTATTTT. Its translation is CASSSTSGGSGGDTQYF.

CDR3: CASSPLRGRGGSGELFF. DNA for the CDR3: TGTGCCAGCAGCCCACTAAGGGGCAGGGGTGGTTCCGGGGAGCTGTTTTTT. V usage is TRBV14 and J usage is TRBJ2-2, with D possibly matching TRBD1 (6 bases). Trimming pared 4 bases from V and 6 bases from J, leaving 21 bases between. CDR3 length: 17 residues. CDR1 is SGHDN and CDR2 is FVKESK in the germline V gene.

The chain uses TRBV20-1 and TRBJ2-2; no clear D. Germline V gene lookup returns CDR1 DFQATT and CDR2 SNEGSKA (reference sequence). CDR3 size: 16 residues. V dropped 7 bases and J dropped 3 bases, with 21 bases sitting between them. Here the CDR3 DNA reads TGCAGTGGCCATTCGTTGAGCCACGTTGACACCGGGGAGCTGTTTTTT. Translation: CSGHSLSHVDTGELFF.

This clonotype appeared many times. This chain connects TRBV20-1 to TRBJ2-7; TRBD1 agrees at 7 bases. CDR3 length equals 14 residues. Per the germline V gene, CDR1 is DFQATT and CDR2 is SNEGSKA (reference sequence). V was clipped by 4 bases and J by 4 bases; unmatched bases: 10. The CDR3 DNA reads TGCAGTGCTACCCAAACAGGGGCCACTTACGAGCAGTACTTC. It encodes CSATQTGATYEQYF.

This clonotype has a count of ten or more. The chain uses TRBV5-1 and TRBJ2-1, with 9 bases that match TRBD2. Trimming took 4 bases from V and 2 from J; bases not matched to a gene: 7. The CDR3 sequence is 16 residues long. The germline V gene has CDR1 SGHRS and CDR2 YFSETQ. CDR3 loop: CASSLGGRAAYNEQFF. The CDR3 DNA follows: TGCGCCAGCAGCCTAGGCGGGAGGGCCGCCTACAATGAGCAGTTCTTC.